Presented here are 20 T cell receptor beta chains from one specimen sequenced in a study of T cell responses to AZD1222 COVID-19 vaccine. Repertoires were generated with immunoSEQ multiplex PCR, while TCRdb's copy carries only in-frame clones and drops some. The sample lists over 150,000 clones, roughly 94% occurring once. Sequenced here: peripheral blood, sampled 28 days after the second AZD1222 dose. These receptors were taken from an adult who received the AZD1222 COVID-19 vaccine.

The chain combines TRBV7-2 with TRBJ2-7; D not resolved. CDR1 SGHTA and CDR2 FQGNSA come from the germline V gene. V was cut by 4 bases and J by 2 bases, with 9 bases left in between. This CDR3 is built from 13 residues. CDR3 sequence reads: CASSSRVAYEQYF. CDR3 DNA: TGTGCCAGCAGCTCCCGAGTGGCCTACGAGCAGTACTTC.

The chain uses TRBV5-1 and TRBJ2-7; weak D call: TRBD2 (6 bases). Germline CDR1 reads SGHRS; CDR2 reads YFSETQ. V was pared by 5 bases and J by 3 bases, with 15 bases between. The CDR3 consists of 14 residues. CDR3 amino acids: CASSAGTHNYEQYF. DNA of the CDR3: TGCGCCAGCAGTGCGGGGACGCACAACTACGAGCAGTACTTC.

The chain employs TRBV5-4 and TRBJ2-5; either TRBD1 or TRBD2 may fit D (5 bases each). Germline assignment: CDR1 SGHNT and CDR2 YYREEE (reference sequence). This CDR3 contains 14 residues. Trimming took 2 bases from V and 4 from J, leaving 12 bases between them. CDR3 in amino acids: CASSLSGTTETQYF. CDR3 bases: TGTGCCAGCAGCTTATCCGGGACGACAGAGACCCAGTACTTC.

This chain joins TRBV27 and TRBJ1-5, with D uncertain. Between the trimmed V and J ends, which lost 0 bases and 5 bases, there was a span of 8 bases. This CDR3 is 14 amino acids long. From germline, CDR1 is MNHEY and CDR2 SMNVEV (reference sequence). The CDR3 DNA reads TGTGCCAGCAGTTTATCGGGGTACGATCAGCCCCAGCATTTT. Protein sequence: CASSLSGYDQPQHF.

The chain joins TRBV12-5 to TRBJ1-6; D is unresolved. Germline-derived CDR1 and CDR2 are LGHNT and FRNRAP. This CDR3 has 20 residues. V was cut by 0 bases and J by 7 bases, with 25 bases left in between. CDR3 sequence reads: CASGLVARAVSEVRNSPLHF. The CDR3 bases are TGTGCTAGTGGTTTGGTAGCGAGGGCGGTCTCAGAGGTTCGGAATTCACCCCTCCACTTT.

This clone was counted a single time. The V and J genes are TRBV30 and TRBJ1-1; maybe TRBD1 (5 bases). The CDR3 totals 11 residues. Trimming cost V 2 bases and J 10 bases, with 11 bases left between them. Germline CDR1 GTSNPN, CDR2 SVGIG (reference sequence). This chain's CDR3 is CAWSKQVIAFF. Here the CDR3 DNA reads TGTGCCTGGAGTAAACAGGTCATAGCTTTCTTT.

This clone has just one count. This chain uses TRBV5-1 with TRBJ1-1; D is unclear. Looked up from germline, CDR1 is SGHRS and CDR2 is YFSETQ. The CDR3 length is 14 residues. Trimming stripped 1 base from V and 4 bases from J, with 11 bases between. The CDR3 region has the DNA TGCGCCAGCAGCTTGACATTTACGGGCACTGAAGCTTTCTTT. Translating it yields CASSLTFTGTEAFF.

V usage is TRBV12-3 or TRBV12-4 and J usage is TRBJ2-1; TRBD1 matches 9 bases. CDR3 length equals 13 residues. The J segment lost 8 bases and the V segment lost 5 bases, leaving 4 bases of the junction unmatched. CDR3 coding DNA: TGTGCCAGCAGTCCGGGACAGGGCGATGAGCAGTTCTTC. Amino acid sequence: CASSPGQGDEQFF.

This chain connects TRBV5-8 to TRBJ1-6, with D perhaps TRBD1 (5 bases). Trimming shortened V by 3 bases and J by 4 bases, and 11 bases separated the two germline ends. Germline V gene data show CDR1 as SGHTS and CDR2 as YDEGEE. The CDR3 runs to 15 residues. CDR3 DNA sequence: TGTGCCAGCAGCTCCCGGGGGTCTTATAATTCACCCCTCCACTTT. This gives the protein CASSSRGSYNSPLHF.

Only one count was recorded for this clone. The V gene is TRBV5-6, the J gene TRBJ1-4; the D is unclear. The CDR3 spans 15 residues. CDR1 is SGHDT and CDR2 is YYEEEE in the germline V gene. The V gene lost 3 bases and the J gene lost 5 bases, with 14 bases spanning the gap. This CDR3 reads CASSSGRRENEKLFF. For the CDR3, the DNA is TGTGCCAGCAGCTCGGGTCGACGGGAAAATGAAAAACTGTTTTTT.

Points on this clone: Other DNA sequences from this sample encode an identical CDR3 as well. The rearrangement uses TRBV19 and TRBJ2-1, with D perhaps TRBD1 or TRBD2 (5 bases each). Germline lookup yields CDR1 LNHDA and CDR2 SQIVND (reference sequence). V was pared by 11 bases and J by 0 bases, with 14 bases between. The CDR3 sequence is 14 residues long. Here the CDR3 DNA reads TGTGCCTCAAGTGGGGGAAGCTCCTACAATGAGCAGTTCTTC. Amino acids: CASSGGSSYNEQFF.

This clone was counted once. CDR3 nucleotide sequence: TGTGCCAGCAGCCATCTGGGCAGAAAGAACACTGAAGCTTTCTTT. It is translated as CASSHLGRKNTEAFF. This rearrangement joins TRBV4-2 to TRBJ1-1, with unresolved D. The CDR3 runs to 15 residues. V lost 3 bases to trimming and J lost 1 base, with 12 bases between them. Per germline, CDR1 LGHNA and CDR2 YNFKEQ.

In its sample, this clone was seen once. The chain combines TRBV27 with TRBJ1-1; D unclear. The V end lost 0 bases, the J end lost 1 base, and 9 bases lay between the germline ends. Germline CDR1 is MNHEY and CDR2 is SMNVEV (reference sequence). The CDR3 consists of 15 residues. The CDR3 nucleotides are TGTGCCAGCAGTTTATCTTTGAATAGGAACACTGAAGCTTTCTTT. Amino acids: CASSLSLNRNTEAFF.

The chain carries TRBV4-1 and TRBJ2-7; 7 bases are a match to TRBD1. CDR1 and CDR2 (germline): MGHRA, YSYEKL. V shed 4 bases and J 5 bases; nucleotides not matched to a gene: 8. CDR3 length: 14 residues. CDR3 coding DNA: TGCGCCAGCAGCCCGATACTGACAGGGAACGAGCAGTACTTC. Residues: CASSPILTGNEQYF.

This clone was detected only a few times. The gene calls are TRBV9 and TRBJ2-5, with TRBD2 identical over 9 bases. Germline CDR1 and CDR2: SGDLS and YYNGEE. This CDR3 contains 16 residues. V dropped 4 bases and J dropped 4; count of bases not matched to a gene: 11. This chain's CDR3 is CASSPGLAGFRETQYF. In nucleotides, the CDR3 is TGTGCCAGCAGCCCGGGTCTAGCGGGATTTCGAGAGACCCAGTACTTC.

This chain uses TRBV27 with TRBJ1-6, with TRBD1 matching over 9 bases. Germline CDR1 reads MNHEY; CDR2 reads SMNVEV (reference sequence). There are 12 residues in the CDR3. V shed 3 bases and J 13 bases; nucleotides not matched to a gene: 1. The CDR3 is CASSFTGGPLHF. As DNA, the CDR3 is TGTGCCAGCAGTTTCACAGGGGGCCCCCTCCACTTT.

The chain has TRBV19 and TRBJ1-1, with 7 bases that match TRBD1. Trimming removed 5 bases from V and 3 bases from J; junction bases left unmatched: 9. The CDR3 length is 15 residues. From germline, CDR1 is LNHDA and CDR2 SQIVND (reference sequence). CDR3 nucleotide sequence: TGTGCCAGTAGTCGACTAAGGGGGCTGGACACTGAAGCTTTCTTT. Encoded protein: CASSRLRGLDTEAFF.

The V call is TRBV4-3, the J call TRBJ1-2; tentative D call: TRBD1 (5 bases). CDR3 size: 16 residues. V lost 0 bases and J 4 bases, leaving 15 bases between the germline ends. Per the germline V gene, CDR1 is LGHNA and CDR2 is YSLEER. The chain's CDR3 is CASSQELGPRPYGYTF. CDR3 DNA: TGCGCCAGCAGCCAAGAATTGGGACCACGGCCCTATGGCTACACCTTC.

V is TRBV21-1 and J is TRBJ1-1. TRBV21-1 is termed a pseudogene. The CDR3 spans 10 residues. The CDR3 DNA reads TGTGCCAGCAGCAACGGGGAAGCTTTCTTT. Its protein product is CASSNGEAFF.

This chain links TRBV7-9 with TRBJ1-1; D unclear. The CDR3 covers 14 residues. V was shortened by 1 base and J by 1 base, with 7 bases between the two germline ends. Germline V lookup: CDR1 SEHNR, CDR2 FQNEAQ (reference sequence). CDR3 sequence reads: CASSLEGTNTEAFF. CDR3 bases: TGTGCCAGCAGCTTAGAGGGAACGAACACTGAAGCTTTCTTT.